This T cell receptor beta chain was sequenced for a study of T cells in Graves' hyperthyroidism and ophthalmopathy. The V end lost 2 bases, the J end lost 5 bases, and 4 bases lay between the germline ends. The CDR3 has 12 amino acids. This clonotype was observed at least ten times. Its antigen is unknown. General study findings and limits: Blood held most thyroid clonotypes expanded above 0.001 frequency.

Amplified regions were TCR beta CDR3 sequences from RNA transcripts. First-round RT-PCR of the TCR CDR3 relied on the HTBI primer set. MiXCR, applied by TCRdb to the multiplex PCR reads, yields one record per CDR3 protein. Of 550,000 to 650,000 distinct CDR3 sequences in the sample, around 13% were seen once. The study excluded patients with uncontrolled infection, other autoimmune disease, pregnancy or lactation. This chain links TRBV12-3 or TRBV12-4 with TRBJ1-5; D ambiguous. This TCR was sampled from a woman younger than 45 with Graves' hyperthyroidism that later progressed to Graves' ophthalmopathy. Sequencing used blood. The CDR3 sequence: CASSLKDQPQHF. DNA for the CDR3: TGTGCCAGCAGTTTAAAGGATCAGCCCCAGCATTTT.